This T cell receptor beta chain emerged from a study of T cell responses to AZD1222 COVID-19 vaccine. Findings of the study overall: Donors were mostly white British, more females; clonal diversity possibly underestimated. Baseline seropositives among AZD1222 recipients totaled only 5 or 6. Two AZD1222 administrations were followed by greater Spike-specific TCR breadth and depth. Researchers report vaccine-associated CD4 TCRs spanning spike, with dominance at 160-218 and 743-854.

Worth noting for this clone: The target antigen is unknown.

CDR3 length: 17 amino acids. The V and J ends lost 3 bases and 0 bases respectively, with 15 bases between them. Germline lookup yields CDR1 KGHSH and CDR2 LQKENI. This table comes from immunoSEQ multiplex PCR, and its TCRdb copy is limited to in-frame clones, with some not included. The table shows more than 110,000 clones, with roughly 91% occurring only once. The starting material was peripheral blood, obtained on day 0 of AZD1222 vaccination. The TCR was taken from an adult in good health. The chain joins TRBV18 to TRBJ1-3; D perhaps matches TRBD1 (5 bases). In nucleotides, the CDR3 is TGTGCCAGCTCACCGCGCCCGGGGGTCGGCTCTGGAAACACCATATATTTT. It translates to CASSPRPGVGSGNTIYF.